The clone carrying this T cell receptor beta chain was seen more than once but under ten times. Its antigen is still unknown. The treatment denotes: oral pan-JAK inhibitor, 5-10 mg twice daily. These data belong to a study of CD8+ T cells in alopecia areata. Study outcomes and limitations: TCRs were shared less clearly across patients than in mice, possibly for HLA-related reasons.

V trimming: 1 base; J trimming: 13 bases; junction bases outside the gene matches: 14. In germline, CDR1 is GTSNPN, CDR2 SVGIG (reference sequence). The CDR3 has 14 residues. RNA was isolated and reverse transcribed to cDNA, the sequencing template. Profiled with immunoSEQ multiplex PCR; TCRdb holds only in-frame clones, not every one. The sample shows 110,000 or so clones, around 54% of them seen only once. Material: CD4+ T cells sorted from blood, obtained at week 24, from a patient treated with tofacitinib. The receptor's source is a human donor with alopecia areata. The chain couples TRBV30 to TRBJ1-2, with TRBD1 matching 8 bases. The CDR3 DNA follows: TGTGCCTGGAGTGCAACCACCGACAGGGGAGGTAGCACCTTC. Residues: CAWSATTDRGGSTF.